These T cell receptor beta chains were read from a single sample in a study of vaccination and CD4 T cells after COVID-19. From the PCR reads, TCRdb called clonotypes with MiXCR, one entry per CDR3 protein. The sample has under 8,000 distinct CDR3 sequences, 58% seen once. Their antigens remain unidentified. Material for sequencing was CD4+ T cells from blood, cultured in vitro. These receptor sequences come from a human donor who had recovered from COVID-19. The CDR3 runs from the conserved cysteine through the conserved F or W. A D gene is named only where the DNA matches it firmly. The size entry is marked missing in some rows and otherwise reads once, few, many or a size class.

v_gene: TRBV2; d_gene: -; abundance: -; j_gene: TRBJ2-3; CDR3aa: CASSALLSGTTSTDTQYF; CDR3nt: TGTGCCAGCAGTGCGCTATTATCCGGGACGACTAGCACAGATACGCAGTATTTT
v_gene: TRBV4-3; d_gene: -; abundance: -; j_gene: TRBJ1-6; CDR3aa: CASSQDSRVGNSPLHF; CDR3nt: TGCGCCAGCAGCCAAGATAGTAGGGTTGGGAATTCACCCCTCCACTTT
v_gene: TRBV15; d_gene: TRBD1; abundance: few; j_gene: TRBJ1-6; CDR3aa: CATSREDRGNSPLHF; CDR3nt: TGTGCCACCAGCAGAGAGGACAGGGGGAATTCACCCCTCCACTTT
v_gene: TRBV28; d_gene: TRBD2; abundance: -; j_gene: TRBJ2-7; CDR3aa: CASSLIRGTSAQYF; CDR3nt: TGTGCCAGCAGTTTAATCCGGGGGACTAGCGCTCAGTACTTC
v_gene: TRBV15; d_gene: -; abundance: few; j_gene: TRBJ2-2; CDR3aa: CATSRDLTRGHFGELFF; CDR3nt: TGTGCCACCAGCAGAGATCTCACCAGGGGCCACTTCGGGGAGCTGTTTTTT
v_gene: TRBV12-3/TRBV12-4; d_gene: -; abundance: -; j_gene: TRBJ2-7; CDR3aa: CASSQQYEQYF; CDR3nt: TGTGCCAGCAGCCAACAATACGAGCAGTACTTC
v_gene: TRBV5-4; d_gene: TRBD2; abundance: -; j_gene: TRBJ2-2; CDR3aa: CASSPSGGGDTGELFF; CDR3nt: TGTGCCAGCAGCCCCAGCGGGGGGGGGGACACCGGGGAGCTGTTTTTT
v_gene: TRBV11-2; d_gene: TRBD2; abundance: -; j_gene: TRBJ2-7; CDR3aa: CASSLDRTSGEQYF; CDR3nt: TGTGCCAGCAGCTTAGATCGAACTAGCGGAGAGCAGTACTTC
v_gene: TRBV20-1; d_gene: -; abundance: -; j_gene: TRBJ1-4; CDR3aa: CSAPSRGAVVNEKLFF; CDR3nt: TGCAGTGCTCCCTCCCGGGGGGCGGTTGTGAATGAAAAACTGTTTTTT
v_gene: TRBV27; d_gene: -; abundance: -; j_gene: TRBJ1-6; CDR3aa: CASSVLGAYNSPLHF; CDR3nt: TGTGCCAGCAGTGTACTAGGGGCGTATAATTCACCCCTCCACTTT
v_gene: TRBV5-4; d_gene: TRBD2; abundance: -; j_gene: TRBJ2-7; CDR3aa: CASRDRSGSSYEQYF; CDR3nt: TGTGCCAGCAGAGACAGGAGCGGGAGCTCCTACGAGCAGTACTTC
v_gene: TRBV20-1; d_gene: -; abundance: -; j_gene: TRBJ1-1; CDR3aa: CSARGNRPNTEAFF; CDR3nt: TGCAGTGCTAGAGGTAACAGACCGAACACTGAAGCTTTCTTT
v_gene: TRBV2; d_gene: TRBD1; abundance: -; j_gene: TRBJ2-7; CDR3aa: CASRAGGPYGQYF; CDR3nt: TGTGCCAGCAGGGCAGGGGGCCCCTACGGGCAGTACTTC
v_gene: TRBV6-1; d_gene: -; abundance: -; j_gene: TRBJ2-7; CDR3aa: CASREDVTYEQYF; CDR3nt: TGTGCCAGCAGGGAGGACGTTACCTACGAGCAGTACTTC
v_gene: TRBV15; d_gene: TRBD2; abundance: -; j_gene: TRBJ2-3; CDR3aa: CATSGTSGPPGPTDTQYF; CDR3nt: TGTGCCACCAGCGGGACTAGCGGCCCCCCTGGCCCCACAGATACGCAGTATTTT
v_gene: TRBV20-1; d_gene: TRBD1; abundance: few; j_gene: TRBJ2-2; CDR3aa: CSPGQQNTGELFF; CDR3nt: TGCAGTCCGGGACAGCAGAACACCGGGGAGCTGTTTTTT
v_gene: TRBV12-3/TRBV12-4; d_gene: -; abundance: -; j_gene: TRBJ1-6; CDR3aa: CASRGLNGERSPLHF; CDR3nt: TGTGCCAGCAGGGGCCTAAACGGGGAGCGTTCACCCCTCCACTTT
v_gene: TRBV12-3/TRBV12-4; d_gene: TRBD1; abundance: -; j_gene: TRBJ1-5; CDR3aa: CASRSPGQVNQPQHF; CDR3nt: TGTGCCAGCAGGTCCCCCGGACAGGTCAATCAGCCCCAGCATTTT
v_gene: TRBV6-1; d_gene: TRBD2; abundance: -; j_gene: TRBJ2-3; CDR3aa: CASSPGRALDTQYF; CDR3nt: TGTGCCAGCAGCCCAGGGAGGGCCCTAGATACGCAGTATTTT
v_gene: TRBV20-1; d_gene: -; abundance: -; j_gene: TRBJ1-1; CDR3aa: CSAPAHGQFAEAFF; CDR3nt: TGCAGTGCCCCGGCCCATGGGCAGTTTGCTGAAGCTTTCTTT
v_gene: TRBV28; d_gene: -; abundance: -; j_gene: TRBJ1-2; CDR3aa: CASSLTVYGYTF; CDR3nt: TGTGCCAGCAGTTTAACGGTATATGGCTACACCTTC
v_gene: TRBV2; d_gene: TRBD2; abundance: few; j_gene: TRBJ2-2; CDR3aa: CASSSSGGLGSGELFF; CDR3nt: TGTGCCAGCAGTTCTAGCGGGGGTTTGGGCTCCGGGGAGCTGTTTTTT
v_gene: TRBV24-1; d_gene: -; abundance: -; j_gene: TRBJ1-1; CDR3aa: CATSAGTEAFF; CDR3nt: TGTGCCACCAGTGCAGGGACTGAAGCTTTCTTT
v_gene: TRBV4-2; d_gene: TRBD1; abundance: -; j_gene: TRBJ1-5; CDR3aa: CASSQDRGGSQPQHF; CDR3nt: TGTGCCAGCAGCCAAGACAGGGGGGGGAGTCAGCCCCAGCATTTT
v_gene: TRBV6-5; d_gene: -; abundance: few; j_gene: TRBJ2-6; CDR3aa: CASSYRGEGSGANVLTF; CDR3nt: TGTGCCAGCAGTTACCGGGGCGAGGGGTCCGGGGCCAACGTCCTGACTTTC
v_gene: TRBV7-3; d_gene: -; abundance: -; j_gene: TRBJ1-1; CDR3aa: CASSSGPNTEAFF; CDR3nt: TGTGCCAGCAGCTCTGGACCAAACACTGAAGCTTTCTTT
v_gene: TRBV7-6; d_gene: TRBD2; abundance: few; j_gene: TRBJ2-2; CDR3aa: CASSAAGARELFF; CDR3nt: TGTGCCAGCAGCGCAGCGGGGGCACGGGAGCTGTTTTTT
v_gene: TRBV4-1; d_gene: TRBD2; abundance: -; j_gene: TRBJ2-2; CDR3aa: CASSREGNTGELFF; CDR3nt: TGCGCCAGCAGCCGGGAGGGGAACACCGGGGAGCTGTTTTTT
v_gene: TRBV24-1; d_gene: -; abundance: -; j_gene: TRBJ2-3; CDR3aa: CATSDLNRKDTQYF; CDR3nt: TGTGCCACCAGTGATTTGAACAGGAAAGATACGCAGTATTTT
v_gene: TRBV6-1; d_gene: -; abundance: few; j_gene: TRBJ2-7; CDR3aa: CASRPPLSTATQQYF; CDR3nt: TGTGCCAGCAGACCGCCCTTGAGTACTGCTACGCAGCAGTACTTC
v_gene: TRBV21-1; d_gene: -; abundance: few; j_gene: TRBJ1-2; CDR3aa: CATDCACDYGYTF; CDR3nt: TGTGCCACCGACTGCGCCTGTGACTATGGCTACACCTTC
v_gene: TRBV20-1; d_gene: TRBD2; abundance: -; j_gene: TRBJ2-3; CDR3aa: CSARDVLAGYTDTQYF; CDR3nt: TGCAGTGCTAGAGATGTACTAGCGGGATACACAGATACGCAGTATTTT
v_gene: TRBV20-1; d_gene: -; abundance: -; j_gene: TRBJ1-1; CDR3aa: CSARIGVNTEAFF; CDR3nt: TGCAGTGCTAGGATAGGAGTGAACACTGAAGCTTTCTTT
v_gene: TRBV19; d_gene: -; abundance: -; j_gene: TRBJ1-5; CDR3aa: CASTPDPVQPQHF; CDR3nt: TGTGCCAGTACCCCAGATCCGGTTCAGCCCCAGCATTTT
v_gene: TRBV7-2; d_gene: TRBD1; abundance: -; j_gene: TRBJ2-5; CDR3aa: CASSLPGQGAETQYF; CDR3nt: TGTGCCAGCAGCTTACCCGGACAGGGGGCAGAGACCCAGTACTTT
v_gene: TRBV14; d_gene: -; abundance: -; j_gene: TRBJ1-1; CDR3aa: CARQSARREAFF; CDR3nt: TGTGCCCGACAATCGGCGAGGCGTGAAGCTTTCTTT
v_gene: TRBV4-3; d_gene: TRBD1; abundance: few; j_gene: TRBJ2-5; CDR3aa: CASSYRDRGLETQYF; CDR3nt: TGCGCCAGCAGCTACCGGGACAGGGGGCTCGAGACCCAGTACTTC
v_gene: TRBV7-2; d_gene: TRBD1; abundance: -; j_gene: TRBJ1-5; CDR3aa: CASSLSGGASNQPQHF; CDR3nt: TGTGCCAGCAGCTTATCAGGGGGCGCAAGCAATCAGCCCCAGCATTTT
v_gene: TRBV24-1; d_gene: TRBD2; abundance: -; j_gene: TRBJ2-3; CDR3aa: CATSEGTSGGTRDTQYF; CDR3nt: TGTGCCACCAGTGAAGGGACTAGCGGGGGCACGAGGGATACGCAGTATTTT
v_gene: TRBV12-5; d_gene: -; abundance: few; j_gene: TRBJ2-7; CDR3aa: CASGLVLPQAPSVEQYF; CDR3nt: TGTGCTAGTGGTTTGGTACTCCCCCAGGCCCCCTCGGTGGAGCAGTACTTC
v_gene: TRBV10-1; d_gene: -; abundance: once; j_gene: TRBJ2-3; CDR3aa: CASSEWSTDTQYF; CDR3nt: TGCGCCAGCAGTGAGTGGAGCACAGATACGCAGTATTTT
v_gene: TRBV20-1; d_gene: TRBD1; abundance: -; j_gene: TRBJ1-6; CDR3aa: CSASPGTGYTLHF; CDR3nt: TGCAGTGCTAGTCCCGGGACAGGGTACACCCTCCACTTT
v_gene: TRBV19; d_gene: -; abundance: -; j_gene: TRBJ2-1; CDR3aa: CASSIRVTGTYNEQFF; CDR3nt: TGTGCCAGTAGTATAAGGGTCACAGGGACCTACAATGAGCAGTTCTTC
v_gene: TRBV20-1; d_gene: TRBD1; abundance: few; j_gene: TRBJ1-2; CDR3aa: CSARALQGGADYTF; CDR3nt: TGCAGTGCTAGAGCTTTACAGGGGGGAGCTGACTACACCTTC
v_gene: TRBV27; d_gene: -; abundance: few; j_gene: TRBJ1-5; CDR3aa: CASSLSYRGGGGRNQPQHF; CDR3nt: TGTGCCAGCAGTTTATCCTACCGTGGGGGGGGAGGTCGCAATCAGCCCCAGCATTTT
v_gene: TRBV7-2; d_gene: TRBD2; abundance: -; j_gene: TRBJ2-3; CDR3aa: CASSSLSGGITDTQYF; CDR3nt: TGTGCCAGCAGCTCTCTTAGCGGGGGGATTACAGATACGCAGTATTTT
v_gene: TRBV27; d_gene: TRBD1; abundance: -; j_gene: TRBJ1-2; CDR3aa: CASRDLGTGALGYTF; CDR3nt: TGTGCCAGCAGGGACCTCGGGACAGGGGCGCTTGGCTACACCTTC
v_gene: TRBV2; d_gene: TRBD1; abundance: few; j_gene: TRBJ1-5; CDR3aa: CASSERRTGTTYSNQPQHF; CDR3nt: TGTGCCAGCAGTGAACGTAGGACAGGGACCACTTATAGCAATCAGCCCCAGCATTTT
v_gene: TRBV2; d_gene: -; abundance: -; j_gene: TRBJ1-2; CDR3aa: CASSVGSVRYGYTF; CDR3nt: TGTGCCAGCAGTGTTGGATCGGTGAGGTATGGCTACACCTTC
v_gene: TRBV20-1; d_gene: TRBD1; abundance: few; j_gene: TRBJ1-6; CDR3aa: CSASVPPGQGALHF; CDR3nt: TGCAGTGCTAGTGTGCCCCCCGGACAGGGCGCCCTCCACTTT
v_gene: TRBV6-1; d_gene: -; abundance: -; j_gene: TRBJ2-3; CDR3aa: CGSSKRTVTTDTQYF; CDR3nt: TGTGGCAGCAGTAAACGGACAGTTACCACAGATACGCAGTATTTT
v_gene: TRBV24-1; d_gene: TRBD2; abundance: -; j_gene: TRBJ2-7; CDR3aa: CATSPGGGSGRNEQYF; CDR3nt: TGTGCCACCAGTCCGGGGGGGGGAAGCGGGAGGAACGAGCAGTACTTC
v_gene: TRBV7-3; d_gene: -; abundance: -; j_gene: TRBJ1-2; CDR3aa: CASSLDPGDMRGYTF; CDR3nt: TGTGCCAGCAGCTTAGACCCAGGGGATATGCGTGGCTACACCTTC
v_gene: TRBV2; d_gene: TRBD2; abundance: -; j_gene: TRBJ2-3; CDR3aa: CASGGTSGRAYGTDTQYF; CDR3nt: TGTGCCAGCGGGGGTACTAGCGGGAGGGCCTATGGCACAGATACGCAGTATTTT